This TCR beta chain was found in a study of T-cell memory formation after mild COVID-19. Study findings and constraints: Whereas later expanders leaned CD4+, clones contracting day 15 to 85 showed a balanced CD4/CD8 makeup.

5'RACE with constant-segment primers built TCRalpha and TCRbeta cDNA libraries with UMIs. MiXCR was run by TCRdb on the 5' RACE reads, yielding one entry per CDR3 protein. The table includes tens of thousands of distinct CDR3 sequences, 9.5% to 15% detected once. In its sample, this clonotype was seen a few times. Its antigen is unidentified. Germline V lookup: CDR1 SQVTM, CDR2 ANQGSEA. The CDR3 spans 13 residues. Trimming left V 6 bases short and J 1 base short, with 9 bases between. The TCR sequence derives from a man aged 18 to 29 who had mild COVID-19 (a few samples of this study predate the infection). Cell type and time point are not known. The J gene is TRBJ2-2, the V gene TRBV29-1; D is unresolved. Material: PBMCs or a T cell subset sorted from them (not recorded which). The CDR3 region has the DNA TGCAGCGTACCCGAAAAGAACACCGGGGAGCTGTTTTTT. Amino acid sequence: CSVPEKNTGELFF.